The T cell receptor beta chain under discussion was sequenced for a study of Ad26.COV2.S vaccination and SARS-CoV-2 variants. J gave up 0 bases and V 8 bases, and 6 bases lay outside the gene matches. There are 13 residues in the CDR3. Germline loops: CDR1 GTSNPN, CDR2 SVGIG (reference sequence). Treatment described: around 19 received Ad26.COV2.S at low or high dose, single or two shots; about 5 received placebo; per-sample allocation not given. All samples were drawn on day 63, counting from the first vaccine or placebo injection. The protocol was immunoSEQ multiplex PCR, while the TCRdb copy is restricted to in-frame clones and leaves out a portion. Of hundreds of thousands of clones in the sample, roughly 90% are singletons; the top ten hold over 1.3%.

The sample in question was peripheral blood, obtained in a trial of Ad26.COV2.S vaccine versus placebo. This sequence originates from a person aged 18 to 65 who received the Ad26.COV2.S COVID-19 vaccine or a placebo. The chain joins TRBV30 to TRBJ1-2; 7 nucleotides agree with TRBD1. CDR3 sequence: CARQGPPNYGYTF. DNA of the CDR3: TGTGCCCGACAGGGCCCACCTAACTATGGCTACACCTTC.